This TCR beta chain was obtained from a study of CD8+CD57+ T cells in acquired aplastic anemia listed by TCRdb under 2018. Looking at the study overall: On average, sorted CD4+ and CD8+ cells yielded approximately 3 ug of extracted DNA, with a range of about 0.18 to 27.4 ug. CD8+CD57+ expansion was defined as a frequency above the mean frequency observed in healthy subjects. What the work shows at the level of the full study, not this receptor alone: Roughly 30 CD8+ CDR3 sequences were found to be shared between patients and controls, but these sequences appeared to be highly expressed in patients and within the immunodominant clones of the patients. CD8+ Simpson's diversity did not differ significantly between patients and healthy controls (P=0.060).

Expansion of CD8+CD57+ cells had been shown by flow cytometry in the patients chosen for sequencing. Severe acquired aplastic anemia was diagnosed in all patients according to International Study of Aplastic Anemia and Agranulocytosis and Camitta criteria. No therapy had been received by the patients at the time of blood sampling. In the study, sorted CD4+ and CD8+ blood T cells from patients with severe aplastic anemia and from healthy subjects underwent deep sequencing of TCR repertoires. In the USA, patient enrollment took place under clinicaltrials.gov protocols 00001620, 01623167, 00001397, 00071045, 00081523 and 00961064. Ficoll-Paque density gradient centrifugation was used to isolate peripheral blood mononuclear cells. CD4+ and CD8+ T cells were sorted by FACS or magnetic beads before DNA extraction. In this sample, this clonotype turned up a few times. The antigen it recognizes is unknown. No per-base quality is available; no much larger clone lies one base away.

Genomic DNA served as template for TCR beta VDJ combination and CDR3 sequence profiling. An Illumina HiSeq 2000 was used for TCR repertoire sequencing. In the source study's methods: Repertoires were assessed using TRBV/TRBJ rearrangement plots, CDR3 size and DJ length profiles, and Simpson's diversity index. The most abundant DNA sequence in the deep sequencing data was defined as the immunodominant clone. CDR3 amino acid sequences were checked for sharing across subjects and were also compared against the VDJdb database and published repertoires. TCRdb applied fastp at Q25 and MiXCR to the public reads, then kept only in-frame beta chains. Rows with a matching CDR3 protein are joined into one entry that keeps the most common DNA and genes. The V and J calls shown here were made by TCRdb, not taken from the authors' results. The sample table lists roughly 250,000 distinct CDR3 sequences, approximately 86% of them with a count of one. Around 40% of the sample is taken by the ten largest.

The CDR3 has 14 amino acids, counting the end cysteine and phenylalanine. Only CDR3 DNA is held: 42 bases, read in frame from base 1. Sequences SNHLY (CDR1) and FYNNEI (CDR2) are obtained from the germline V gene. Relative to germline, V is 8 bases shorter and J is 5 bases shorter, with 18 bases between their ends. Rearrangement joined TRBV2 to TRBJ1-1, with the D gene too uncertain to name. The material sequenced was sorted CD4+, CD8+, or CD8+CD57+ T cells (not recorded which) from PBMCs. The sequence derives from a human donor with aplastic anemia. CDR3 sequence: CASVKGADPTEAFF. The DNA sequence reads TGTGCCAGCGTAAAGGGTGCGGATCCGACTGAAGCTTTCTTT.